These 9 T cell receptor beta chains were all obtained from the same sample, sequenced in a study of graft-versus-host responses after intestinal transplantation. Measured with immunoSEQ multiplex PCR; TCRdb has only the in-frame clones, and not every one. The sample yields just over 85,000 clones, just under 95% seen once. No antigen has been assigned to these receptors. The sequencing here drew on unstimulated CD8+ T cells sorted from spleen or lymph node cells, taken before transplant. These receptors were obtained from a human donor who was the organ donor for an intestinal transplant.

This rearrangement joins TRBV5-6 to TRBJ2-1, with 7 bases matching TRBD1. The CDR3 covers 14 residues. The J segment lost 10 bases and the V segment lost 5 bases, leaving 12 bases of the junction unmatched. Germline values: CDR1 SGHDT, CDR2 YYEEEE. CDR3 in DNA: TGTGCCAGCAGATTCCGGACAGGCACTAGAGAGCAGTTCTTC. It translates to CASRFRTGTREQFF.

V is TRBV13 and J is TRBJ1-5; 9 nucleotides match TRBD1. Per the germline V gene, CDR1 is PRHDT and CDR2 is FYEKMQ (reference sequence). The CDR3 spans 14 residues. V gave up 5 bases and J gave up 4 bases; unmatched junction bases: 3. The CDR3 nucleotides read TGTGCCAGCAGCCTCGGACAGGGGAATCAGCCCCAGCATTTT. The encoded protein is CASSLGQGNQPQHF.

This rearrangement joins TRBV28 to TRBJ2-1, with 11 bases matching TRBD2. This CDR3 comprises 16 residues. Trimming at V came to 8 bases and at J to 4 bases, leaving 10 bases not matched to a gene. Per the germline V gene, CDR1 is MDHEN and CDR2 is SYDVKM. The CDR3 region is CASHAPRLAGYNEQFF. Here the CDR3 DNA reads TGTGCCAGCCACGCCCCCCGACTAGCGGGGTACAATGAGCAGTTCTTC. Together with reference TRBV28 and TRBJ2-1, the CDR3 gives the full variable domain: DVKVTQSSRYLVKRTGEKVFLECVQDMDHENMFWYRQDPGLGLRLIYFSYDVKMKEKGDIPEGYSVSREKKERFSLILESASTNQTSMYLCASHAPRLAGYNEQFFGPGTRLTVL.

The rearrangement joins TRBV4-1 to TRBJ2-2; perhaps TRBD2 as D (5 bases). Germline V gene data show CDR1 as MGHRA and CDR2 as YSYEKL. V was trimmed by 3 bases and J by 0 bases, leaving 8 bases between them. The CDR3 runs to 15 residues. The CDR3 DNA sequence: TGCGCCAGCAGCCACCGGGGAGCGAACACCGGGGAGCTGTTTTTT. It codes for CASSHRGANTGELFF.

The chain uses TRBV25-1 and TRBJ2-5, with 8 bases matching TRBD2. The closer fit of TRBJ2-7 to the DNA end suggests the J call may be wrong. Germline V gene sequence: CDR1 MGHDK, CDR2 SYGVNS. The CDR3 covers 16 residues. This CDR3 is CASSGGLAGSSYEQYF. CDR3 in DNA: TGTGCCAGCAGTGGAGGACTAGCCGGGAGCTCCTACGAGCAGTACTTC.

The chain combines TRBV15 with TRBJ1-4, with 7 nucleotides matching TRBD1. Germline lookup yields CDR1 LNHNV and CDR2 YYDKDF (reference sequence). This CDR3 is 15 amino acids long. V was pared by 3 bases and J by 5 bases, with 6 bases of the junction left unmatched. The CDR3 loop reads CATSRRTGGNEKLFF. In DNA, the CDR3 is TGTGCCACCAGCAGGAGGACAGGTGGGAATGAAAAACTGTTTTTT.

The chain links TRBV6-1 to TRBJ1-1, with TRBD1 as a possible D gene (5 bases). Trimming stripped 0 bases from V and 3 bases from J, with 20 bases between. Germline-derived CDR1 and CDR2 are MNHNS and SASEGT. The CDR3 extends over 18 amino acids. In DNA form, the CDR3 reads TGTGCCAGCAGTGAAGCAGGGGTGGGATTGATCACGGACACTGAAGCTTTCTTT. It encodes CASSEAGVGLITDTEAFF.

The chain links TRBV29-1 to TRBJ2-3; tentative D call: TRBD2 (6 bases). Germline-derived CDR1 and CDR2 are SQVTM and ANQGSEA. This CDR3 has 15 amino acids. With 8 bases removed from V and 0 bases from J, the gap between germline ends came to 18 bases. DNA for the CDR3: TGCAGCATCCCGGGGGAGTTATTTAGCACAGATACGCAGTATTTT. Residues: CSIPGELFSTDTQYF.

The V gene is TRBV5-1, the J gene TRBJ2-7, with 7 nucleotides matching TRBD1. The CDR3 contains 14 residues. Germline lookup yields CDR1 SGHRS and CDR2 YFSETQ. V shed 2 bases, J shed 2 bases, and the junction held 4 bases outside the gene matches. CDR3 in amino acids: CASSLGDRAYEQYF. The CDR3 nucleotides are TGCGCCAGCAGCTTAGGTGACAGGGCCTACGAGCAGTACTTC.